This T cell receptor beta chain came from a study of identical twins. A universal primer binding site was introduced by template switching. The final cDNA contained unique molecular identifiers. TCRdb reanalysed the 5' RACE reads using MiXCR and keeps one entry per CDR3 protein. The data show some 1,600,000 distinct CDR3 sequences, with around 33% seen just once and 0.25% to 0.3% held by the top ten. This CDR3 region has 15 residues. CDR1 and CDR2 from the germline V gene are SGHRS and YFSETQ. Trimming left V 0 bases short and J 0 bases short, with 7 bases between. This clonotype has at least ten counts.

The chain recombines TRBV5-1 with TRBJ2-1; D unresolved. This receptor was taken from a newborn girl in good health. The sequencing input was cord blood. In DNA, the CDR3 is TGCGCCAGCAGCTTGGGAGTCGCCTCCTACAATGAGCAGTTCTTC. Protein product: CASSLGVASYNEQFF. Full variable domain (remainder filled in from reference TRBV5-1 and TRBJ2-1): KAGVTQTPRYLIKTRGQQVTLSCSPISGHRSVSWYQQTPGQGLQFLFEYFSETQRNKGNFPGRFSGRQFSNSRSEMNVSTLELGDSALYLCASSLGVASYNEQFFGPGTRLTVL.